This TCR beta chain was retrieved from a study of T cells in localized non-small cell lung cancer (dated by TCRdb to 2020 to 2022). Regarding the complete study: T cell repertoires of 200 to 250 early-stage NSCLC patients were analyzed, with tumors being compared against uninvolved tumor-adjacent lungs. The cohort comprised under 250 treatment-naïve NSCLC patients with resected, localized lung tumors. Of the NSCLC patients, fewer than 150 were male and approximately 110 were female, and the mean age was around 66 years. Study-wide findings and limitations: A median of roughly 56 of the top 100 tumor clones were detected in paired uninvolved adjacent lung, and under 30 of these tumor clones were also found among the top 100 clones of the paired uninvolved adjacent lung. Because multi-region tumor sequencing was not done, intratumor heterogeneity could not be ruled out. Uninvolved tumor-adjacent lung showed the highest T cell clonality, higher than tumor, which suggests more focused antigenic responses in the uninvolved tumor-adjacent lung. Higher blood T cell density associated with longer overall survival, while higher adjacent-lung clonality associated with shorter survival. Since the design was exploratory, TCR variables were selected using unadjusted p-values with no false-discovery rate correction.

Remarks on this clone: Its antigen remains unidentified. Within one base of it there is no much larger clone, and no base qualities were kept.

At diagnosis, tumor, uninvolved tumor-adjacent lung and peripheral blood were collected and then preserved as a mix of FFPE and fresh-frozen material. For TCR repertoire profiling, blood samples were analyzed in the form of peripheral blood mononuclear cells. TCR beta CDR3 regions were sequenced from DNA using the immunoSEQ Assay. The study's own analysis went as follows. To compute T cell density, TCR beta template counts were normalized to usable DNA, which was estimated by amplifying housekeeping genes. The preseqR package was used to estimate richness by extrapolating to 400,000 templates for PBMC samples and to 120,000 templates for tissue samples. Clonality was calculated as one minus Pielou's evenness. Differential abundance testing on productive amino-acid clonotypes, with a minimum total count of 5 and an alpha of 0.1, was used to identify tissue-enriched TCRs. The Jaccard Index and the Morisita Overlap Index were used to quantify repertoire overlap between compartments. GLIPH grouped TCR beta CDR3s together with public tetramer-defined viral CDR3s, and a viral motif had to include at least three viral sequences and also show V-gene enrichment. TCRdb provides this immuneACCESS table in a form limited to in-frame rearrangements. Some clones are lacking; in checked studies, under half of them reflect an unresolved V gene, and why the rest are absent is not known. The DNA gave D and trimming, while V, J and clone size come from that table. For this sample there are some 29,000 clones; around nine tenths appear just once. The ten largest clonotypes hold 2.8% of the sample.

Including cysteine and phenylalanine, the CDR3 has 15 amino acids. Left in the record is the CDR3 DNA by itself, 45 bases read in frame from the first base. Germline trimming amounts to 1 base on V and 4 bases on J, with 6 as the count of junction bases outside the gene matches. For CDR1 and CDR2, the germline V gene lists SGHVS and FQNEAQ. This sequence uses TRBV7-8 and TRBJ2-7, with 8 bases matching TRBD2. The source of this sequence is a woman aged 18-55 years with stage I lung adenocarcinoma. Source: peripheral blood, taken before any cancer treatment. The CDR3 here reads CASSLGLARRYEQYF. The DNA is TGTGCCAGCAGCTTAGGACTAGCGCGGCGGTACGAGCAGTACTTC.